This T cell receptor beta chain was identified during a study of cytomegalovirus exposure and HLA in healthy donors. General study points: Published work reported that the classifier diagnosed cytomegalovirus status with high specificity and sensitivity.

This clone showed up just a few times. Its specificity is not known. Germline CDR1 is SGHTA and CDR2 is FQGNSA. Trimming took 5 bases from V and 4 from J, leaving 14 bases between them. This CDR3 spans 14 amino acids. 13 Jbeta primers and 60 Vbeta primers were used for the PCR. The method was immunoSEQ multiplex PCR; TCRdb's version includes in-frame clones alone and lacks a portion of them. The sample includes fewer than 150,000 clones, more than 75% of them seen just once. Material for sequencing was PBMCs. This TCR came from a male donor in good health and CMV-seronegative. This chain links TRBV7-2 with TRBJ1-2, with D perhaps matching TRBD1 (5 bases). The CDR3 spells CASSGAGLVYGYTF. The CDR3 DNA is TGTGCCAGCAGCGGCGCAGGGCTGGTCTATGGCTACACCTTC.